This TCR beta chain was profiled in a study of shared clonotypes between healthy human individuals. The method was immunoSEQ multiplex PCR; TCRdb's version includes in-frame clones alone and lacks a portion of them. The table records some 1,900,000 clones, approximately 94% of them present only once. CDR3 size: 16 residues. Germline V gene data show CDR1 as MNHEY and CDR2 as SVGAGI. V was trimmed by 0 bases and J by 3 bases, leaving 12 bases between them. Concerning this clone: Other DNA sequences in the sample encode the same CDR3.

Naive-designated CD8 cells lacked CD45RO, were positively enriched for CCR7, and omitted terminally differentiated effector memory CD45RA+ cells. The chain joins TRBV6-5 to TRBJ2-1, with D possibly TRBD2 on 5 matching bases. This receptor was taken from a man in his late teens or twenties in good health. The sequencing sample was made of naive CD8+ T cells sorted from blood. The DNA for the CDR3 is TGTGCCAGCAGTTACTCGCTGGCCGGAGGCTACAATGAGCAGTTCTTC. Amino acid sequence: CASSYSLAGGYNEQFF.